This record covers a single T cell receptor beta chain. What it recognizes is unknown. The entry originates in a study of cytomegalovirus exposure and HLA in healthy donors. Study-level findings and limits: In vitro testing confirmed three CMV-associated chains as specific for CMV antigens.

PCR was performed using 60 Vbeta and 13 Jbeta primers. Sequencing was performed with immunoSEQ multiplex PCR; in TCRdb, only in-frame clones are kept and a portion is missing. The repertoire holds 100,000 to 150,000 clones, with 75% to 90% as singletons. J gave up 2 bases and V 5 bases, and 6 bases lay outside the gene matches. Per germline, CDR1 SGHNT and CDR2 YENEEA. This CDR3 is 16 amino acids long. This rearrangement joins TRBV11-3 to TRBJ2-6, with 7 bases aligning to TRBD1. The sequencing input was PBMCs. The source of this sequence is a man aged 25-45 years in good health and CMV-seronegative. CDR3 sequence reads: CASSPDGTAGANVLTF. The CDR3 DNA follows: TGTGCCAGCAGCCCCGACGGGACAGCTGGGGCCAACGTCCTGACTTTC.